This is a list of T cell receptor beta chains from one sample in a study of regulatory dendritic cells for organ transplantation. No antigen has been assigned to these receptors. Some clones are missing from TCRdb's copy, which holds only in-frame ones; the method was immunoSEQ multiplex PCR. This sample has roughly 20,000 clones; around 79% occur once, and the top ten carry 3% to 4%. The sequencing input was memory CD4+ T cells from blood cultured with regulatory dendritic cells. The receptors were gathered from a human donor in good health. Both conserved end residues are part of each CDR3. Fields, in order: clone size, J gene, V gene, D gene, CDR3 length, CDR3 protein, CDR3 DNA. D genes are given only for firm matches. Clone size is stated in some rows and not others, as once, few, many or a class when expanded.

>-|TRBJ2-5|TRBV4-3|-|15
CARYNGLMSRMEQYF
TGCGCCAGATACAACGGGCTAATGAGCCGGATGGAGCAGTACTTC
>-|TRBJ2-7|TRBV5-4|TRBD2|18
CASSPTSGRASRGYEQYF
TGTGCCAGCAGCCCCACTAGCGGGAGGGCCAGTAGGGGATACGAGCAGTACTTC
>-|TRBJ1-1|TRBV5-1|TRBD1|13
CASSNRGNTEAFF
TGCGCCAGCTCGAACAGGGGGAACACTGAAGCTTTCTTT
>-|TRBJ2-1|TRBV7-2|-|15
CASSHHGSGYNEQFF
TGTGCCAGCAGCCACCATGGAAGCGGTTACAATGAGCAGTTCTTC
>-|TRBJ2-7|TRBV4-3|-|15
CASSLRTGRVYEQYF
TGCGCCAGCAGCCTGCGGACAGGGAGGGTCTACGAGCAGTACTTC
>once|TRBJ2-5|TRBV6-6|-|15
CASSYSGRGQETQYF
TGTGCCAGCAGTTACTCCGGCAGGGGACAAGAGACCCAGTACTTC
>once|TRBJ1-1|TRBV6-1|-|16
CASSEYVSALNTEAFF
TGTGCCAGCAGTGAATACGTGTCGGCCTTGAACACTGAAGCTTTCTTT
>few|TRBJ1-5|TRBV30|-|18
CAWSVVRSGLGSNQPQHF
TGTGCCTGGAGTGTAGTTCGGTCAGGGCTGGGTAGCAATCAGCCCCAGCATTTT
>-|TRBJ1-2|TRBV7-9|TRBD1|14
CASSFPTGGNGYTF
TGTGCCAGCAGCTTCCCGACAGGGGGCAATGGCTACACCTTC
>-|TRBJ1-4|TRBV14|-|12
CASSQDGSKLFF
TGTGCCAGCAGCCAAGATGGGTCAAAACTGTTTTTT
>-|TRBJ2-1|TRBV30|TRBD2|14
CAWSGTSDYNEQFF
TGTGCCTGGTCCGGGACTAGCGACTACAATGAGCAGTTCTTC
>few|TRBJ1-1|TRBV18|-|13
CASSPTTDGKAFF
TGTGCCAGCTCACCAACGACCGACGGGAAAGCTTTCTTT
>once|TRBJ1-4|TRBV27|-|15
CASPTRGQTNEKLFF
TGTGCCAGCCCTACCCGGGGGCAAACTAATGAAAAACTGTTTTTT
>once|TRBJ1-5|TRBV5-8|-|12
CASSFRGQPQHF
TGTGCCAGCAGCTTCAGGGGTCAGCCCCAGCATTTT
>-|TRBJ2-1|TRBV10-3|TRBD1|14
CAHGPGQGNNEQFF
TGTGCACACGGGCCGGGACAGGGCAACAATGAGCAGTTCTTC
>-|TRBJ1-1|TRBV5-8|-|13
CASSFRRNTEAFF
TGTGCCAGCAGCTTTCGGAGGAACACTGAAGCTTTCTTT
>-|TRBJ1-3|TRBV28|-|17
CASSRSGLPSSGNTIYF
TGTGCCAGCAGTCGATCCGGGTTACCAAGCTCTGGAAACACCATATATTTT